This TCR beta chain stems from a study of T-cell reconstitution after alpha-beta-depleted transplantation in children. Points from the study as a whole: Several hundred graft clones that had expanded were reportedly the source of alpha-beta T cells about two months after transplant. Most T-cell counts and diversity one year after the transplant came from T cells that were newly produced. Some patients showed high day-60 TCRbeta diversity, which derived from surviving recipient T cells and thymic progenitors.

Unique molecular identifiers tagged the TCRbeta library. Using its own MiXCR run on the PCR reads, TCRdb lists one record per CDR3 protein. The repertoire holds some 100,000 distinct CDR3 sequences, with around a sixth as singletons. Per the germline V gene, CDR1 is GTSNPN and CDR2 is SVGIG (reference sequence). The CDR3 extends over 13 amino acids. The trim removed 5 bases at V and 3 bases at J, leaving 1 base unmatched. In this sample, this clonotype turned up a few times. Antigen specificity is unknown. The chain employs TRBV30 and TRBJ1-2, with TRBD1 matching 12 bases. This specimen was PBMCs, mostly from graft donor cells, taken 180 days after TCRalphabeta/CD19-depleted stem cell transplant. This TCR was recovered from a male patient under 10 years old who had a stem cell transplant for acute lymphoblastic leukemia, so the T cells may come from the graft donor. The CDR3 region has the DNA TGTGCCTGGGGGACAGGGGGCGACTATGGCTACACCTTC. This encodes CAWGTGGDYGYTF.